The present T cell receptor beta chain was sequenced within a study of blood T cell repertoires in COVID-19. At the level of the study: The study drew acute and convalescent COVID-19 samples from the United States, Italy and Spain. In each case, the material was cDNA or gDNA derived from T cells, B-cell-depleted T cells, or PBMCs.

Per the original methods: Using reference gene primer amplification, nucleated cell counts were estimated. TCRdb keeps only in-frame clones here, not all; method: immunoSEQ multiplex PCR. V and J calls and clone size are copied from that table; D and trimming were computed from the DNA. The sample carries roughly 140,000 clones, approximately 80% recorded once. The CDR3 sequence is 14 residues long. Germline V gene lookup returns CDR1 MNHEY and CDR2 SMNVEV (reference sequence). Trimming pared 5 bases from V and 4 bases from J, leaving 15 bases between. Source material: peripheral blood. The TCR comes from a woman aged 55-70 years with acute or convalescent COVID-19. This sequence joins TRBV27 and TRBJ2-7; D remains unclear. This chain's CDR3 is CASSPPVVVYEQYF. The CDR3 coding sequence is TGTGCCAGCAGTCCACCAGTGGTGGTTTACGAGCAGTACTTC.